The 30 T cell receptor beta chains below all came from one sample that was sequenced in a study of T cell repertoires in ileal Crohn's disease. Only in-frame clones appear in the TCRdb table, and some are missing; sequencing was by immunoSEQ multiplex PCR. This table has thousands of clones, 96% appearing once. Sequencing input: ileal tissue. The receptors were sampled from an adult with Crohn's disease.

This sequence joins TRBV10-3 and TRBJ2-2, with D unclear. V was trimmed by 1 base and J by 1 base, leaving 7 bases between them. Germline CDR1 is ENHRY and CDR2 is SYGVKD. The CDR3 spans 15 residues. CDR3 residues: CAISEFVGNTGELFF. CDR3 DNA sequence: TGTGCCATCAGTGAGTTCGTCGGGAACACCGGGGAGCTGTTTTTT.

This CDR3 reads CASSLVGGREANTEAFF. The CDR3 coding sequence is TGCGCCAGCAGCTTGGTCGGGGGGCGCGAGGCGAACACTGAAGCTTTCTTT. J is TRBJ1-1 and V is TRBV5-1; the D gene is possibly TRBD1 (6 bases). Germline-derived CDR1 and CDR2 are SGHRS and YFSETQ. The ends were cut back, 0 bases at V and 1 base at J, with 16 bases in the middle. The CDR3 runs 17 residues.

The CDR3 region is CASSPGTSGFTGELFF. The CDR3, as DNA: TGCGCCAGCAGCCCAGGGACTAGCGGGTTCACCGGGGAGCTGTTTTTT. The chain links TRBV5-1 to TRBJ2-2, with 12 bases lining up with TRBD2. This CDR3 comprises 16 residues. Trimming at V came to 4 bases and at J to 4 bases, leaving 5 bases not matched to a gene. Germline V CDR1 and CDR2: SGHRS, YFSETQ.

This clone was picked up one time. The chain links TRBV5-5 to TRBJ2-5, with D unclear. V was shortened by 1 base and J by 4 bases, with 5 bases between the two germline ends. The germline gives CDR1 SGHKS, CDR2 YYEKEE (reference sequence). The CDR3 loop spans 12 amino acids. The CDR3 loop reads CASSLTRETQYF. The CDR3 coding sequence is TGTGCCAGCAGCTTGACGCGAGAGACCCAGTACTTC.

This chain uses TRBV7-9 with TRBJ2-5; no definite D call. The germline gives CDR1 SEHNR, CDR2 FQNEAQ (reference sequence). CDR3 length: 16 amino acids. Between the trimmed V and J ends, which lost 1 base and 5 bases, there was a span of 17 bases. The CDR3 bases are TGTGCCAGCAGCTTAGTCCCCAGGTCACTCAAGGAGACCCAGTACTTC. Translating it yields CASSLVPRSLKETQYF.

This chain uses TRBV19 with TRBJ2-7; 8 nucleotides align to TRBD2. The germline CDR1 and CDR2 sequences are LNHDA and SQIVND (reference sequence). After removal of 6 bases from V and 3 bases from J, the junction contained 10 bases not matched to a gene. The CDR3 is made up of 15 amino acids. The CDR3 nucleotides read TGTGCCAGTAGATCCGGGACTAGGTTCCTCTACGAGCAGTACGTC. Residues: CASRSGTRFLYEQYV.

V and J are TRBV30 and TRBJ1-1; the D gene is possibly TRBD1 (6 bases). Trimming removed 3 bases at V and 1 base at J, with 18 bases between. CDR3 length: 16 residues. CDR1 is GTSNPN and CDR2 is SVGIG in the germline V gene (reference sequence). CDR3 protein: CAWRPNPLQGNTEAFF. CDR3 nucleotide sequence: TGTGCCTGGAGGCCGAATCCCTTACAGGGGAACACTGAAGCTTTCTTT. The variable domain in full, with the rest retrieved from reference TRBV30 and TRBJ1-1, is SQTIHQWPATLVQPVGSPLSLECTVEGTSNPNLYWYRQAAGRGLQLLFYSVGIGQISSEVPQNLSASRPQDRQFILSSKKLLLSDSGFYLCAWRPNPLQGNTEAFFGQGTRLTVV.

The rearrangement links TRBV2 to TRBJ2-1; TRBD2 might be the D (6 bases). The V gene lost 9 bases and the J gene lost 4 bases, with 13 bases spanning the gap. From germline, CDR1 is SNHLY and CDR2 FYNNEI. The CDR3 totals 13 residues. The CDR3 coding sequence is TGTGCCAGTGTCGGGAGTAGTTACAATGAGCAGTTCTTC. Its translation is CASVGSSYNEQFF.

This chain links TRBV29-1 with TRBJ1-2, with unresolved D. V shed 0 bases and J shed 3 bases, with 8 bases lying between them. Germline V gene sequence: CDR1 SQVTM, CDR2 ANQGSEA. The CDR3 is 13 amino acids. The chain's CDR3 is CSVEDGIHYGYTF. The DNA for the CDR3 is TGCAGCGTTGAAGACGGGATCCACTATGGCTACACCTTC.

The rearrangement uses TRBV18 and TRBJ2-7; TRBD2 matches at 8 bases. The CDR3 contains 14 residues. Germline V gene sequence: CDR1 KGHSH, CDR2 LQKENI. The V segment lost 2 bases and the J segment 0 bases; nucleotides outside the gene matches: 0. CDR3 sequence (DNA): TGTGCCAGCTCACCAAGCGGGGGCTCCTACGAGCAGTACGTC. It codes for CASSPSGGSYEQYV.

The CDR3 DNA is TGCGCCAGCAGCATTGGACAGAACTCGGGCTATGGCTACACCTTC. It encodes CASSIGQNSGYGYTF. The chain joins TRBV5-1 to TRBJ1-2; D might be TRBD1 (6 bases). V lost 4 bases to trimming and J lost 4 bases, with 17 bases between them. The CDR3 is 15 amino acids. The germline V gene has CDR1 SGHRS and CDR2 YFSETQ.

The chain combines TRBV6-1 with TRBJ1-3, with D perhaps matching TRBD1 (5 bases). The V gene's germline CDR1 is MNHNS and CDR2 SASEGT. CDR3 length equals 14 residues. Between the trimmed V and J ends, which lost 4 bases and 2 bases, there was a span of 9 bases. The CDR3 loop reads CASSAGWTGNTIYF. The CDR3, as DNA: TGTGCCAGCAGTGCAGGGTGGACTGGAAACACCATATATTTT.

The rearrangement uses TRBV7-9 and TRBJ2-2; 11 bases fit TRBD2. Germline V gene data show CDR1 as SEHNR and CDR2 as FQNEAQ (reference sequence). The CDR3 spans 19 residues. Trimming cost V 2 bases and J 2 bases; bases outside gene matches: 10. CDR3 nucleotide sequence: TGTGCCAGCAGCTTAAAACTAGCGGGAGTATTGTCCAACACCGGGGAGCTGTTTTTT. As protein: CASSLKLAGVLSNTGELFF.

The genes are TRBV15 and TRBJ1-2, with TRBD1 as a possible D gene (5 bases). V lost 0 bases and J lost 0, with 14 bases in between. Germline CDR1 reads LNHNV; CDR2 reads YYDKDF (reference sequence). The length of the CDR3 is 17 residues. For the CDR3, the DNA is TGTGCCACCAGCAGAGATATCTCCCCGACAGCTAACTATGGCTACACCTTC. The encoded protein is CATSRDISPTANYGYTF.

The chain carries TRBV5-6 and TRBJ1-2, with 8 nucleotides matching TRBD1. The V gene end was trimmed by 3 bases and the J gene end by 5 bases; junction bases not matched to a gene: 3. CDR1 is SGHDT, CDR2 YYEEEE, per germline. This CDR3 contains 13 residues. The CDR3 loop reads CASSSGQGYGYTF. Written as DNA, the CDR3 is TGTGCCAGCAGCTCAGGACAGGGATATGGCTACACCTTC.

V and J are TRBV7-8 and TRBJ2-7; 8 bases are a match to TRBD1. Unmatched junction bases numbered 6, after V lost 3 bases and J lost 2 bases. Germline values: CDR1 SGHVS, CDR2 FQNEAQ. CDR3 length: 15 amino acids. DNA for the CDR3: TGTGCCAGCAGCTTTACTGGGGACAGGACCTACGAGCAGTACTTC. This gives the protein CASSFTGDRTYEQYF.

The V call is TRBV7-8, the J call TRBJ1-5; weak D call: TRBD1 (6 bases). The length of the CDR3 is 15 residues. V was clipped by 5 bases and J by 0 bases, with 11 bases between them. Germline V CDR1 and CDR2: SGHVS, FQNEAQ. CDR3 DNA: TGTGCCAGCAGCAGACAGGCTTATAGCAATCAGCCCCAGCATTTT. Protein product: CASSRQAYSNQPQHF.

Only one count was recorded for this clone. The chain links TRBV5-6 to TRBJ2-7; 8 nucleotides match TRBD1. The J segment lost 7 bases and the V segment lost 0 bases, leaving 6 bases of the junction unmatched. From germline, CDR1 is SGHDT and CDR2 YYEEEE. The CDR3 spans 14 residues. The CDR3 protein is CASSLEDRGGEQYV. The CDR3 DNA reads TGTGCCAGCAGCTTGGAAGACAGGGGCGGGGAGCAGTACGTC.

The chain is built from TRBV28 and TRBJ1-1, with TRBD1 identical over 9 bases. Trimming took 3 bases from V and 4 from J; bases not matched to a gene: 15. The CDR3 has 18 amino acids. The germline V gene encodes CDR1 MDHEN and CDR2 SYDVKM. The CDR3: CASSFYWDRDYGATEAFF. The CDR3 coding sequence is TGTGCCAGCAGTTTTTATTGGGACAGGGATTATGGGGCCACTGAAGCTTTCTTT. The full variable domain, in which reference TRBV28 and TRBJ1-1 provide the parts outside the CDR3, is DVKVTQSSRYLVKRTGEKVFLECVQDMDHENMFWYRQDPGLGLRLIYFSYDVKMKEKGDIPEGYSVSREKKERFSLILESASTNQTSMYLCASSFYWDRDYGATEAFFGQGTRLTVV.

This chain joins TRBV7-2 and TRBJ2-1, with 7 positions matching TRBD1. The CDR3 loop spans 15 amino acids. Germline V gene lookup returns CDR1 SGHTA and CDR2 FQGNSA. The V and J ends lost 2 bases and 6 bases, in that order; junction bases with no gene match: 7. The CDR3 region has the DNA TGTGCCAGCAGCTTATCAGGGGGTCCCCGCAATGAGCAGTTCTTC. This encodes CASSLSGGPRNEQFF.

This rearrangement joins TRBV30 to TRBJ1-2; D possibly corresponds to TRBD1 (6 bases). Trimming took off 1 base at V and 1 base at J, with 13 bases between the two ends. CDR3 size: 15 residues. Germline CDR1 reads GTSNPN; CDR2 reads SVGIG (reference sequence). DNA of the CDR3: TGTGCCTGGAGTGGCACAGGGCGCCTTAACTATGGCTACACCTTC. Translating gives CAWSGTGRLNYGYTF. Based on the CDR3 plus reference TRBV30 and TRBJ1-2, the full variable domain is SQTIHQWPATLVQPVGSPLSLECTVEGTSNPNLYWYRQAAGRGLQLLFYSVGIGQISSEVPQNLSASRPQDRQFILSSKKLLLSDSGFYLCAWSGTGRLNYGYTFGSGTRLTVV.

This sequence joins TRBV19 and TRBJ2-4, with TRBD1 matching over 7 bases. The CDR3 is made up of 14 amino acids. The V segment lost 11 bases and the J segment 6 bases; nucleotides outside the gene matches: 13. Germline loops: CDR1 LNHDA, CDR2 SQIVND (reference sequence). DNA of the CDR3: TGTGCCTCCGGTTCCCGAGGGGGCGGAAACATTCAGTACTTC. The encoded protein is CASGSRGGGNIQYF.

The chain uses TRBV9 and TRBJ2-3; weak D call: TRBD2 (7 bases). V dropped 3 bases and J dropped 4 bases, with 18 bases sitting between them. Germline V gene sequence: CDR1 SGDLS, CDR2 YYNGEE. The CDR3 length is 16 residues. The CDR3 coding sequence is TGTGCCAGCAGCGCGAGAGGGGGAGGGCCTGCAGATACGCAGTATTTT. Translating gives CASSARGGGPADTQYF.

V is TRBV9 and J is TRBJ2-6; D not resolved. CDR3 length: 14 amino acids. The V end lost 3 bases, the J end lost 0 bases, and 4 bases lay between the germline ends. Germline assignment: CDR1 SGDLS and CDR2 YYNGEE. Here the CDR3 reads CASSAFSGANVLTF. The CDR3, as DNA: TGTGCCAGCAGCGCTTTCTCTGGGGCCAACGTCCTGACTTTC.

The chain combines TRBV30 with TRBJ1-1, with a weak D call TRBD1 (5 bases). CDR3 size: 13 residues. V was clipped by 5 bases and J by 0 bases, with 10 bases between them. Germline-derived CDR1 and CDR2 are GTSNPN and SVGIG (reference sequence). Here the CDR3 DNA reads TGTGCCTGGCGTCCACAGGTGAACACTGAAGCTTTCTTT. It yields the protein CAWRPQVNTEAFF.

The chain links TRBV7-2 to TRBJ2-3; 9 bases line up with TRBD1. The trim removed 5 bases at V and 4 bases at J, leaving 7 bases unmatched. Germline CDR1 SGHTA, CDR2 FQGNSA. The CDR3 is made up of 15 amino acids. The CDR3 region has the DNA TGTGCCAGCAGCCCCATACAGGGGGCCTCAGATACGCAGTATTTT. It is translated as CASSPIQGASDTQYF.

This chain uses TRBV1 with TRBJ2-5; TRBD2 is the table's D call, not checked against the DNA. TRBV1 is a recognized pseudogene. CDR3 size: 17 residues. The CDR3 protein is CTSSQELGLAGGETQYF. CDR3 sequence (DNA): TGCACCAGCAGCCAAGAACTAGGACTAGCGGGGGGAGAGACCCAGTACTTC.

The rearrangement joins TRBV7-6 to TRBJ2-5, with 9 bases aligning to TRBD2. V gave up 1 base and J gave up 3 bases; unmatched junction bases: 9. The CDR3 runs 17 residues. The germline V gene encodes CDR1 SGHVS and CDR2 FNYEAQ. In DNA form, the CDR3 reads TGTGCCAGCAGCTTAGTCCCCAGCGGGGGGCCGGAAGAGACCCAGTACTTC. It encodes CASSLVPSGGPEETQYF. The whole variable domain, filled in from reference TRBV7-6 and TRBJ2-5, reads GAGVSQSPRYKVTKRGQDVALRCDPISGHVSLYWYRQALGQGPEFLTYFNYEAQQDKSGLPNDRFSAERPEGSISTLTIQRTEQRDSAMYRCASSLVPSGGPEETQYFGPGTRLLVL.

The chain joins TRBV13 to TRBJ1-6, with 9 bases matching TRBD1. The CDR3 loop spans 16 amino acids. The V segment lost 3 bases and the J segment 7 bases; nucleotides outside the gene matches: 7. Germline V gene data show CDR1 as PRHDT and CDR2 as FYEKMQ (reference sequence). The CDR3: CASSFLGGTGNSPLHF. The CDR3, as DNA: TGTGCCAGCAGCTTCCTAGGAGGGACAGGGAATTCACCCCTCCACTTT.

This clone was seen once. This chain uses TRBV5-1 with TRBJ1-2, with D possibly being TRBD1 (5 bases). CDR1 and CDR2 (germline): SGHRS, YFSETQ. V dropped 4 bases and J dropped 4 bases, with 11 bases sitting between them. This CDR3 comprises 13 residues. CDR3 nucleotides: TGCGCCAGCAGCCCCGGGGGGTCCTATGGCTACACCTTC. Translation: CASSPGGSYGYTF. Looking up the rest from reference TRBV5-1 and TRBJ1-2 gives the full variable domain: KAGVTQTPRYLIKTRGQQVTLSCSPISGHRSVSWYQQTPGQGLQFLFEYFSETQRNKGNFPGRFSGRQFSNSRSEMNVSTLELGDSALYLCASSPGGSYGYTFGSGTRLTVV.